Shown below are 7 T cell receptor beta chains from a single sample sequenced in a study of cytomegalovirus exposure and HLA in healthy donors. 13 Jbeta primers and 60 Vbeta primers were used for the PCR. Clones were read by immunoSEQ multiplex PCR, and TCRdb kept only the in-frame ones, dropping some. The sample lists about 150,000 clones, 84% occurring once. The sequencing input was PBMCs. These TCRs come from a man over 45 in good health and CMV-seropositive.

V usage is TRBV7-9 and J usage is TRBJ1-1; 8 bases match TRBD1. The germline V gene encodes CDR1 SEHNR and CDR2 FQNEAQ (reference sequence). The CDR3 has 13 amino acids. Germline trimming cut 5 bases from V and 11 bases from J; bases unmatched to any gene: 10. The CDR3 reads CASSITPTGAAFF. CDR3 bases: TGTGCCAGCAGCATAACCCCGACAGGGGCTGCTTTCTTT.

This CDR3 reads CASGSGTGNYNEQFF. The CDR3 region has the DNA TGTGCCAGCGGCTCCGGGACAGGGAACTACAATGAGCAGTTCTTC. The J gene is TRBJ2-1, the V gene TRBV5-8; 9 bases match TRBD1. The germline gives CDR1 SGHTS, CDR2 YDEGEE. The CDR3 covers 15 residues. V trimming: 7 bases; J trimming: 3 bases; junction bases outside the gene matches: 8.

The rearrangement uses TRBV7-9 and TRBJ2-6, with D uncertain. Germline values: CDR1 SEHNR, CDR2 FQNEAQ (reference sequence). With 5 bases removed from V and 2 bases from J, the gap between germline ends came to 10 bases. This CDR3 spans 15 amino acids. The CDR3 region is CASSTIGAGANVLTF. DNA of the CDR3: TGTGCCAGCAGCACAATTGGTGCTGGGGCCAACGTCCTGACTTTC.

This clone was detected once. The chain couples TRBV19 to TRBJ1-5; D perhaps matches TRBD1 (5 bases). This CDR3 is 13 amino acids long. Deletions cut 7 bases from V and 4 bases from J, with 11 bases between. Germline V CDR1 and CDR2: LNHDA, SQIVND (reference sequence). CDR3 residues: CASTPTANQPQHF. CDR3 coding DNA: TGTGCCAGTACCCCGACAGCTAATCAGCCCCAGCATTTT.

The chain links TRBV29-1 to TRBJ2-7; TRBD1 matches at 7 bases. The J segment lost 2 bases and the V segment lost 6 bases, leaving 13 bases of the junction unmatched. Per the germline V gene, CDR1 is SQVTM and CDR2 is ANQGSEA. The CDR3 is made up of 15 amino acids. DNA of the CDR3: TGCAGCGTGGTCCGGGACAGCCAGACCACCTACGAGCAGTACGTC. Protein sequence: CSVVRDSQTTYEQYV.

This chain joins TRBV27 and TRBJ1-1; D call uncertain. Germline assignment: CDR1 MNHEY and CDR2 SMNVEV (reference sequence). Trimming left V 6 bases short and J 3 bases short, with 8 bases between. CDR3 size: 12 residues. DNA for the CDR3: TGTGCCAGCAGCAATTTTTACACTGAAGCTTTCTTT. Protein: CASSNFYTEAFF.

The chain is built from TRBV29-1 and TRBJ2-5; D call uncertain. CDR3 length: 12 amino acids. Per germline, CDR1 SQVTM and CDR2 ANQGSEA. The V end lost 2 bases, the J end lost 5 bases, and 9 bases lay between the germline ends. CDR3 loop: CSVERGPETQYF. As DNA, the CDR3 is TGCAGCGTTGAACGAGGTCCGGAGACCCAGTACTTC.